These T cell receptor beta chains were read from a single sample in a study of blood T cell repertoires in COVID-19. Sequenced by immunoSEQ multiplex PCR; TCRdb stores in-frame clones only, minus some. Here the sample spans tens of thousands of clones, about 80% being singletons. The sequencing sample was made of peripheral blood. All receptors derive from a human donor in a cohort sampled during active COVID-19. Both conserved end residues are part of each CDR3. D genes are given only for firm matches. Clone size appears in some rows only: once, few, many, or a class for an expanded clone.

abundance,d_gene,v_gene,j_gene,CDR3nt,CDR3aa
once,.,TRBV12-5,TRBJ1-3,TGTGCTAGTGGTTTGCGACCACTCGGACAGTACCACTCTGGAAACACCATATATTTT,CASGLRPLGQYHSGNTIYF
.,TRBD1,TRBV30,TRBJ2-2,TGTGCTTACACCGGGACAGGGTTCGACGGGGAGCTGTTTTTT,CAYTGTGFDGELFF
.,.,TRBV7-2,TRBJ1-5,TGTGCCAGCACCCTAGGAGGGGCCAATCAGCCCCAGCATTTT,CASTLGGANQPQHF
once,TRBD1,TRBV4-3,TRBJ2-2,TGCGCCAGCAGCCAAGATCTTGGGACAGGGGAAACCGGGGAGCTGTTTTTT,CASSQDLGTGETGELFF
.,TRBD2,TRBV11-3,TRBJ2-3,TGTGCCAGCAGCCCGAGACTAGCGGGGCTCACAGATACGCAGTATTTT,CASSPRLAGLTDTQYF
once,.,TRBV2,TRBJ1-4,TGTGCCAGCAGTGAGTTCCGGACAAATGAAAAACTGTTTTTT,CASSEFRTNEKLFF
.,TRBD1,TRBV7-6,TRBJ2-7,TGTGCCAGCAGCTCACCGGGACAGAGCTCCTACGAGCAGTACTTC,CASSSPGQSSYEQYF
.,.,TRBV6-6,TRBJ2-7,TGTGCCAGCAGTTACTCCCGGGACACCTCCTACGAGCAGTACTTC,CASSYSRDTSYEQYF
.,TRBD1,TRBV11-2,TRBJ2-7,TGTGCCAGCAGCTTGGTCGGGACAGGGGGCAGTGAGCAGTACTTC,CASSLVGTGGSEQYF
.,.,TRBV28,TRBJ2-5,TGTGCCAGCAGTTTAACAGGGCACAGGGAACAAGAGACCCAGTACTTC,CASSLTGHREQETQYF
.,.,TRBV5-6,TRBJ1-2,TGTGCCAGCAGCTTGCAGGGTACCTATGGCTACACCTTC,CASSLQGTYGYTF
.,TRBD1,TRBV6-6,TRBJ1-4,TGTGCCAGCAGCATTGGGACAGGGCTGGAAAAACTGTTTTTT,CASSIGTGLEKLFF
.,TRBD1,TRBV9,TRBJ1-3,TGTGCCAGCAGCCCCAGACAGGGCCCCCCCTCTGGAAACACCATATATTTT,CASSPRQGPPSGNTIYF
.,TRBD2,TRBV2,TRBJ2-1,TGTGCCAGCAGGGCCGGACTAGCGGGTCATGAGCAGTTCTTC,CASRAGLAGHEQFF
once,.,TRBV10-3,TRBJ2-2,TGTGCCACCCCAGGTACTAGGAGCGGGGAGCTGTTTTTT,CATPGTRSGELFF
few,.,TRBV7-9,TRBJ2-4,TGTGCCAGCAGCTCTAGGAGTACAGGGCCGCGCATTCAGTACTTC,CASSSRSTGPRIQYF
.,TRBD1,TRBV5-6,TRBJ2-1,TGTGCCAGCAGCTTAATAGGGGGCCACAATGAGCAGTTCTTC,CASSLIGGHNEQFF
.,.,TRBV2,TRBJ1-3,TGTGCCAGCAGTGACCAGGGGACTGGAAACACCATATATTTT,CASSDQGTGNTIYF
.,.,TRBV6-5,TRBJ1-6,TGTGCCAGCAGTAGGACAGATTCACCCCTCCACTTT,CASSRTDSPLHF
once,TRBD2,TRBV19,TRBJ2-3,TGTGCCAGTAGTAAATGGGACAGCGGGAGGGCTAATACGCAGTATTTT,CASSKWDSGRANTQYF
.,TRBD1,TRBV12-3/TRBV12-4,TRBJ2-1,TGTGCCAGCAGCAGGACAGGGAACAATGAGCAGTTCTTC,CASSRTGNNEQFF
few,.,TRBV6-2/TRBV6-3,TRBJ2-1,TGTGCCAGCAGTTACTCGAGCAGGGGCCATGAGCAGTTCTTC,CASSYSSRGHEQFF
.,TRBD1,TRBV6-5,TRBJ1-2,TGTGCCAGCAGTTCGATAGGGGGCTCTAGGCTCACCTTC,CASSSIGGSRLTF
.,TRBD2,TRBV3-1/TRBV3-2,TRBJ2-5,TGTGCCAGCAGCCTTGACCCGGGACTAGTCCAAGAGACCCAGTACTTC,CASSLDPGLVQETQYF
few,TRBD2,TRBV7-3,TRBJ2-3,TGTGCCAGCAGCCTAACTCGGACTAGCGGGATCCGGGATACGCAGTATTTT,CASSLTRTSGIRDTQYF
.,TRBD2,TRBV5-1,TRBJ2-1,TGCGCCAGCAGCGCCGGGGGGATGGGTGAGCAGTTCTTC,CASSAGGMGEQFF